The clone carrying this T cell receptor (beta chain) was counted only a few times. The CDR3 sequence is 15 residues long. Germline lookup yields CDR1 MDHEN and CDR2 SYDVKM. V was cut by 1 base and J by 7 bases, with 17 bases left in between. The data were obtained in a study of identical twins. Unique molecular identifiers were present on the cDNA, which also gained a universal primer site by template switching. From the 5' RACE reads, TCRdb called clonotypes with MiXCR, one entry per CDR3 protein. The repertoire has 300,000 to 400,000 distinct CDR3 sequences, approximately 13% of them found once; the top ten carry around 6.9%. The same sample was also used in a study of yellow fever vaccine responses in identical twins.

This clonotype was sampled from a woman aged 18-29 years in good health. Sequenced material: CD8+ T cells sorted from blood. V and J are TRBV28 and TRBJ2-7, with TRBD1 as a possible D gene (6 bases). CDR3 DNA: TGTGCCAGCAGTTTATTCAGGGGAAGTGAGTGGGAGCAGTACTTC. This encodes CASSLFRGSEWEQYF.